A selection of T cell receptor beta chains follows, all from one sample in a study of Tregs in tolerant kidney transplant recipients. TCRdb keeps only in-frame clones here, not all; method: immunoSEQ multiplex PCR. The profile covers approximately 90,000 clones, with roughly nine tenths appearing a single time and roughly 5% taken by the ten largest. Material for sequencing was CD8+ T cells from blood. All receptors derive from a human donor in good health. The CDR3 runs from the conserved cysteine through the conserved F or W. Fields, in order: clone size, D gene, J gene, V gene, CDR3 protein, CDR3 DNA. D genes are given only for firm matches. The size of a clone is reported for some rows only, either as once, few or many, or as a class for expanded clones.

.,TRBD2,TRBJ2-7,TRBV2,CASTGGRYEQYF,TGTGCCAGCACGGGGGGAAGGTACGAGCAGTACTTC
.,.,TRBJ1-1,TRBV10-2,CASSEVYEAFF,TGCGCCAGCAGTGAGGTCTATGAAGCTTTCTTT
.,.,TRBJ2-1,TRBV2,CASLRGSGLDEQFF,TGTGCCAGCCTCAGGGGTTCGGGGCTCGATGAGCAGTTCTTC
.,.,TRBJ2-7,TRBV9,CASSVAGESYEQYF,TGTGCCAGCAGCGTAGCCGGGGAGTCCTACGAGCAGTACTTC
.,TRBD2,TRBJ2-1,TRBV5-6,CASSPSGGSSYNEQFF,TGTGCCAGCAGCCCTAGCGGGGGGAGCTCCTACAATGAGCAGTTCTTC
.,TRBD1,TRBJ1-3,TRBV25-1,CASGRDRGDSGNTIYF,TGTGCCAGCGGTAGGGACAGGGGAGACTCTGGAAACACCATATATTTT
.,TRBD1,TRBJ1-1,TRBV6-1,CASSETGTGGTEAFF,TGTGCCAGCAGTGAGACCGGGACAGGGGGCACTGAAGCTTTCTTT
once,TRBD1,TRBJ2-7,TRBV7-8,CASSLTGGGYEQYF,TGTGCCAGCAGCTTAACAGGGGGAGGATACGAGCAGTACTTC
.,TRBD2,TRBJ2-7,TRBV9,CASSVRLAEPSYEQYF,TGTGCCAGCAGCGTAAGACTAGCGGAACCCTCCTACGAGCAGTACTTC
.,TRBD2,TRBJ2-7,TRBV6-5,CASSYSRAGDYEQYF,TGTGCCAGCAGTTACTCACGAGCGGGAGACTACGAGCAGTACTTC
few,.,TRBJ1-1,TRBV30,CAWSVPHLWTEAFF,TGTGCCTGGAGTGTACCGCACCTTTGGACTGAAGCTTTCTTT
once,TRBD1,TRBJ2-2,TRBV19,CASSTYLGQGPSYRGTGELFF,TGTGCCAGTAGTACCTACCTTGGACAGGGCCCGAGCTACCGGGGCACCGGGGAGCTGTTTTTT
.,TRBD1,TRBJ2-2,TRBV6-5,CASSYTGGSTGELFF,TGTGCCAGCAGTTATACAGGGGGGTCCACCGGGGAGCTGTTTTTT
.,TRBD1,TRBJ2-7,TRBV5-6,CASRLGQHYEQYF,TGTGCCAGCAGATTGGGACAGCACTACGAGCAGTACTTC
.,.,TRBJ2-6,TRBV27,CASSPPGANVLTF,TGTGCCAGCAGCCCTCCTGGGGCCAACGTCCTGACTTTC
.,.,TRBJ1-2,TRBV25-1,CASSESKNYGYTF,TGTGCCAGCAGTGAGTCCAAGAACTATGGCTACACCTTC
.,.,TRBJ2-7,TRBV5-8,CASSPGPKGTIYEQYF,TGTGCCAGCAGCCCGGGACCCAAAGGCACGATCTACGAGCAGTACTTC
.,.,TRBJ1-1,TRBV5-6,CASSLAVRGFTEAFF,TGTGCCAGCAGCTTGGCCGTCAGGGGTTTCACTGAAGCTTTCTTT
.,.,TRBJ2-2,TRBV7-8,CASSPGGTLAGELFF,TGTGCCAGCAGCCCAGGGGGGACTCTCGCCGGGGAGCTGTTTTTT
.,.,TRBJ1-2,TRBV6-5,CASSSASTDYGYTF,TGTGCCAGCAGTTCGGCCAGTACTGACTATGGCTACACCTTC
.,.,TRBJ2-7,TRBV30,CAWSVPLGGGISYEQYF,TGTGCCTGGAGTGTACCTTTAGGAGGGGGCATATCCTACGAGCAGTACTTC
.,.,TRBJ2-7,TRBV30,CAWSVGDYEQYF,TGTGCCTGGAGTGTAGGTGACTACGAGCAGTACTTC
.,TRBD1,TRBJ1-5,TRBV27,CASRAGGDYSNQPQHF,TGTGCCAGCCGGGCAGGGGGCGATTATAGCAATCAGCCCCAGCATTTT
.,.,TRBJ2-7,TRBV6-1,CASSEVSYEQYF,TGTGCCAGCAGTGAAGTCTCCTACGAGCAGTACTTC
.,TRBD1,TRBJ2-7,TRBV10-2,CASSETRQGSVYEQYF,TGCGCCAGCAGTGAGACAAGACAGGGAAGTGTTTACGAGCAGTACTTC
.,TRBD1,TRBJ2-5,TRBV5-8,CASSFGTGSQETQYF,TGTGCCAGCAGCTTCGGGACAGGGTCCCAAGAGACCCAGTACTTC
.,TRBD1,TRBJ1-2,TRBV6-1,CASSRDRADYGYTF,TGTGCCAGCAGCCGCGACAGGGCGGACTATGGCTACACCTTC
.,.,TRBJ2-1,TRBV6-1,CASSEPDNYNEQFF,TGTGCCAGCAGCGAACCAGACAACTACAATGAGCAGTTCTTC
.,.,TRBJ1-1,TRBV27,CASNVLGAGDAEAFF,TGTGCCAGCAATGTCCTTGGGGCGGGAGACGCTGAAGCTTTCTTT
.,.,TRBJ2-7,TRBV11-2,CASTAPPSYEQYF,TGTGCCAGTACCGCGCCCCCATCCTACGAGCAGTACTTC
.,.,TRBJ1-2,TRBV7-9,CASSLADGVYGYTF,TGTGCCAGCAGCTTAGCTGACGGAGTCTATGGCTACACCTTC
.,.,TRBJ2-3,TRBV4-2,CASSQETRGRGDTQYF,TGTGCCAGCAGCCAAGAAACGCGGGGGAGGGGGGATACGCAGTATTTT
.,TRBD2,TRBJ2-1,TRBV6-4,CASSEDSGGWNEQFF,TGTGCCAGCAGTGAAGACAGCGGGGGGTGGAATGAGCAGTTCTTC
.,.,TRBJ2-3,TRBV4-1,CASSQPPSGTASTDTQYF,TGCGCCAGCAGCCAGCCACCAAGTGGAACGGCAAGCACAGATACGCAGTATTTT
.,.,TRBJ2-2,TRBV7-2,CASSVTGPPNTGELFF,TGTGCCAGCAGCGTAACAGGACCCCCGAACACCGGGGAGCTGTTTTTT
.,TRBD2,TRBJ2-5,TRBV7-3,CASSPSGTTETQYF,TGTGCCAGCAGCCCGTCCGGGACTACGGAGACCCAGTACTTC
.,.,TRBJ1-4,TRBV6-5,CASSYSGEGANEKLFF,TGTGCCAGCAGTTACTCGGGTGAGGGGGCTAATGAAAAACTGTTTTTT
.,TRBD1,TRBJ1-2,TRBV9,CASSPGDRSYGYTF,TGTGCCAGCAGCCCAGGGGACAGGTCGTATGGCTACACCTTC
once,TRBD1,TRBJ1-2,TRBV2,CASSAFTGTGPSYGYTF,TGTGCCAGCAGTGCTTTCACCGGGACAGGGCCCAGTTATGGCTACACCTTC
.,.,TRBJ2-7,TRBV4-1,CASARDPVSYEQYF,TGCGCCAGCGCCCGAGACCCGGTGTCCTACGAGCAGTACTTC
.,.,TRBJ2-7,TRBV16,CASTQGGGEQYF,TGTGCCAGCACCCAGGGGGGTGGCGAGCAGTACTTC
.,TRBD2,TRBJ2-3,TRBV7-6,CATSGSASSTDTQYF,TGTGCCACTAGCGGGAGTGCCTCTAGCACAGATACGCAGTATTTT
once,.,TRBJ2-7,TRBV11-2,CASSLEGAHSYEQYF,TGTGCCAGCAGCTTAGAAGGGGCCCACTCCTACGAGCAGTACTTC
.,.,TRBJ1-1,TRBV10-3,CAISESPGVNTEAFF,TGTGCCATCAGTGAGTCACCGGGGGTTAACACTGAAGCTTTCTTT
once,.,TRBJ1-5,TRBV6-1,CASSEEGHQPQHF,TGTGCCAGCAGTGAAGAGGGGCATCAGCCCCAGCATTTT
.,.,TRBJ2-2,TRBV9,CASSPRVLNTGELFF,TGTGCCAGCAGCCCCAGGGTACTGAACACCGGGGAGCTGTTTTTT
once,.,TRBJ2-5,TRBV5-8,CASRARQYQETQYF,TGTGCCAGCAGAGCCCGACAGTACCAAGAGACCCAGTACTTC
few,.,TRBJ1-2,TRBV4-1,CASSQETSYGYTF,TGCGCCAGCAGCCAAGAGACGAGCTATGGCTACACCTTC
.,.,TRBJ2-1,TRBV7-9,CASSPGPVGEQFF,TGTGCCAGCAGCCCCGGACCGGTGGGTGAGCAGTTCTTC
.,TRBD2,TRBJ2-7,TRBV27,CASSFLADPYEQYF,TGTGCCAGCAGTTTCCTAGCGGACCCCTACGAGCAGTACTTC
.,.,TRBJ2-7,TRBV2,CASTARITYEQYF,TGTGCCAGCACGGCCAGGATTACCTACGAGCAGTACTTC
few,.,TRBJ1-5,TRBV6-1,CASSESLPTGFQPQHF,TGTGCCAGCAGTGAGAGCCTTCCGACAGGTTTTCAGCCCCAGCATTTT